This T cell receptor beta chain was captured by sequencing in a study of blood T cell repertoires in COVID-19. The method was immunoSEQ multiplex PCR; TCRdb's version includes in-frame clones alone and lacks a portion of them. This table has roughly 130,000 clones, just over 85% appearing once. Germline CDR1 and CDR2: SGHNT and YENEEA. Trimming removed 4 bases from V and 5 bases from J; junction bases left unmatched: 4. The CDR3 is 15 residues long. This chain uses TRBV11-3 with TRBJ2-1, with 11 bases matching TRBD2. The sequencing input was peripheral blood. The clonotype was recovered from a man in his forties with acute or convalescent COVID-19. DNA for the CDR3: TGTGCCAGCAGCTCCTCTAGCGGGGGGAACAATGAGCAGTTCTTC. This gives the protein CASSSSSGGNNEQFF.